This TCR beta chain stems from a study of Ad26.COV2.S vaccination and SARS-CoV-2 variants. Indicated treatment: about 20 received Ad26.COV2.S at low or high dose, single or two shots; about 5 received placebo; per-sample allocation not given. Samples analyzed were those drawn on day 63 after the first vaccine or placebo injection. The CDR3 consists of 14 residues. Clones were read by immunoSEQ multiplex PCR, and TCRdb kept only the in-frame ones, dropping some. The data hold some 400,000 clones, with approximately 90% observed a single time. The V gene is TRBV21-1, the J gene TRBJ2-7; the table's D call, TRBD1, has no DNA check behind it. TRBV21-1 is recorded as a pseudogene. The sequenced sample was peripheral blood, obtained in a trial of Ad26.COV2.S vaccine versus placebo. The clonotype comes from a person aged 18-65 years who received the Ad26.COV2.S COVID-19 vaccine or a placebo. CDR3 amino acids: CASSRTADTYEQYF. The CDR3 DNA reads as TGTGCCAGCAGCAGGACAGCGGACACCTACGAGCAGTACTTC.